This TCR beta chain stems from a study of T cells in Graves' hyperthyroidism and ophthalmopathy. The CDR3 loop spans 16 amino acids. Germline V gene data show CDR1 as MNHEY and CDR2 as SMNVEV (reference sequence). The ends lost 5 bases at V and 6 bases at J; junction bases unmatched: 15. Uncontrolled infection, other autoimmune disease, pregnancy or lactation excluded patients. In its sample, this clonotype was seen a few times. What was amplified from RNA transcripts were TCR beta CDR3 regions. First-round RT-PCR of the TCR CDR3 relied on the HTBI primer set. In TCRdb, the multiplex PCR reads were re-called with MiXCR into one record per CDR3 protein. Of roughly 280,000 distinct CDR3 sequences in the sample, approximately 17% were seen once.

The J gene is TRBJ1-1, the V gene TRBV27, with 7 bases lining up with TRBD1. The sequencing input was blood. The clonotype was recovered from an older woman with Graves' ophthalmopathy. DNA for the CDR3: TGTGCCAGCAGTGGAGGGGGCAGGGGCTGGGGCTCTGAAGCTTTCTTT. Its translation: CASSGGGRGWGSEAFF.